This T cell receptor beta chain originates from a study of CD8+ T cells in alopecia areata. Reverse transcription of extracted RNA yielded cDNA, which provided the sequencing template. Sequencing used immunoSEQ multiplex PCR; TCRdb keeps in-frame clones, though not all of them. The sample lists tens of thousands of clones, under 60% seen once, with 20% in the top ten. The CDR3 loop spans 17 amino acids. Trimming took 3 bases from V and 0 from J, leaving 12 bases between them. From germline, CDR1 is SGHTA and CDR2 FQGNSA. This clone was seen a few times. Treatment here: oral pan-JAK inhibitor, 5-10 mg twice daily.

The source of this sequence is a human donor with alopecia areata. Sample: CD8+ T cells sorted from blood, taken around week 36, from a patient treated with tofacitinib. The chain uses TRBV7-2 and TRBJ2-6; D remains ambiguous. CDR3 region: CASSFSTQFSGANVLTF. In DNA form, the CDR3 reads TGTGCCAGCAGCTTTAGTACCCAATTCTCTGGGGCCAACGTCCTGACTTTC.